Reported below is one TCR beta chain. Its antigen is unknown. Together with a sample-barcoded 5' primer, a J-beta primer mix was included in a second PCR lasting about 6 to 11 cycles. TCRdb passed the 5' RACE reads through MiXCR, listing each CDR3 protein once. The data show roughly 1.9 million distinct CDR3 sequences, about two fifths seen once. The source of the sample is a study of blood T cells in healthy people across ages. The study's findings and limits: The unknown donor CMV status may have confounded expanded clonotype changes. PBMCs that were unsorted prevented a conclusive naive versus antigen-experienced comparison.

This CDR3 comprises 14 residues. Germline V lookup: CDR1 KGHSH, CDR2 LQKENI. The sequenced sample was blood. The receptor was isolated from a human donor in good health. The chain links TRBV18 to TRBJ2-5, with a tentative D call TRBD1 (6 bases). TRBJ2-7 matches the DNA end more closely, so the J call is doubtful. Here the CDR3 reads CASSPVGGTYEQYF. CDR3 nucleotides: TGTGCCAGCTCACCGGTAGGGGGAACCTACGAGCAGTACTTC.